This T cell receptor beta chain is from a study of a mutant IDH1 vaccine in newly diagnosed glioma. As for the study in general: Vaccination began 4-6 weeks post radiotherapy alone, or with temozolomide cycles.

Notes on this clone: Antigen unknown.

Documented time point: week 11, during vaccination. Each dose of the vaccine consisted of 300 ug of mutant IDH1 20-mer peptide, with topical imiquimod. Trimming cost V 0 bases and J 0 bases, with 11 bases left between them. This CDR3 contains 16 residues. The germline V gene has CDR1 SGDLS and CDR2 YYNGEE. Sequencing used immunoSEQ multiplex PCR; TCRdb keeps in-frame clones, though not all of them. This table has roughly 48,000 clones, roughly 90% appearing once. V and J are TRBV9 and TRBJ2-3; D ambiguous. Sequenced here: PBMCs, sampled from a glioma patient whose treatment included an IDH1 peptide vaccine. This sequence was found in a man in his fifties or sixties with glioma. CDR3 coding DNA: TGTGCCAGCAGCGTAGTAGCAGGTGCTAGCACAGATACGCAGTATTTT. Translating it yields CASSVVAGASTDTQYF.